This paragraph reports one T cell receptor beta chain. Antigen specificity is unknown. TCRdb ran MiXCR on the 5' RACE reads and lists one entry per CDR3 protein. This repertoire shows 140,000 or so distinct CDR3 sequences, roughly 21% found once; its top ten account for 2% to 2.5%. The data were taken from a study of T-cell memory formation after mild COVID-19. The CDR3 is 15 amino acids. Between the trimmed V and J ends, which lost 0 bases and 3 bases, there was a span of 12 bases. Germline V lookup: CDR1 LGHNA, CDR2 YNFKEQ. Study results and limitations: The appearance of some responding clones in pre-infection memory suggested that cross-reactive memory joined. Chiefly within CM and EM were the contracting CD4+ clones; CD8+ ones were within EMRA.

The specimen sequenced was PBMCs or a T cell subset sorted from them (not recorded which). The receptor was derived from an adult woman who had mild COVID-19 (a few samples of this study predate the infection). Cell type and time point are not known. The chain combines TRBV4-2 with TRBJ2-7; D unclear. CDR3 DNA: TGTGCCAGCAGCCAAGATCAAAATAGTATCTACGAGCAGTACTTC. Translation: CASSQDQNSIYEQYF.